Included here is one T cell receptor (beta chain) sequence, with context. The data were obtained in a study of blood T cell repertoires in COVID-19. At the level of the study: The United States, Italy and Spain were the sources of the acute and convalescent COVID-19 samples. The cDNA or gDNA used as material had been derived from T cells, B-cell-depleted T cells, or PBMCs.

Authors' processing steps: Amplification with reference gene primers provided the estimates of nucleated cell counts. Libraries were prepared by immunoSEQ multiplex PCR; TCRdb keeps only in-frame clonotypes and omits some of them. That table supplies the V and J calls and clone size; D and trimming were determined from the DNA. Among around 67,000 clones listed, about 83% were seen once. This receptor was taken from a man aged 70-80 years with acute or convalescent COVID-19. The source material was peripheral blood.

The DNA for the CDR3 is TGTGCCAGCAGCTTAGGACAGGGGGGATCCTACGAGCAGTACTTC. It yields the protein CASSLGQGGSYEQYF. The chain joins TRBV7-2 to TRBJ2-7; TRBD1 aligns across 9 bases. CDR1 SGHTA and CDR2 FQGNSA come from the germline V gene. This CDR3 region has 15 residues. After removal of 1 base from V and 1 base from J, the junction contained 2 bases not matched to a gene.